These 21 T cell receptor beta chains were sequenced from one sample in a study of STAT5B mutations in CD4+ large granular lymphocyte leukemia. Assay used: immunoSEQ multiplex PCR; TCRdb lists only in-frame clones, some missing. Altogether around 32,000 clones are present, 65% to 80% being singletons, with the ten largest covering approximately 6.2%. Sequencing was carried out using CD4+ T cells from blood buffy coats. These receptors originate from a human donor in good health.

The chain carries TRBV10-2 and TRBJ1-2, with D possibly being TRBD1 (5 bases). The CDR3 is 14 residues long. The V end lost 1 base, the J end lost 4 bases, and 10 bases lay between the germline ends. Germline CDR1 and CDR2: WSHSY and SAAADI. The CDR3 DNA is TGCGCCAGCAGTGAGTGGGGGGTCGGCTATGGCTACACCTTC. As protein: CASSEWGVGYGYTF.

V usage is TRBV6-5 and J usage is TRBJ2-7; tentatively, D is TRBD1 or TRBD2 (5 bases each). Trimming took 6 bases from V and 1 from J, leaving 16 bases between them. Germline assignment: CDR1 MNHEY and CDR2 SVGAGI. This CDR3 region has 15 residues. CDR3 DNA sequence: TGTGCCAGCAGGGGAGTGACAGTCGGTTCCTACGAGCAGTACTTC. Protein product: CASRGVTVGSYEQYF.

The rearrangement uses TRBV20-1 and TRBJ1-2; D uncertain. CDR1 and CDR2 (germline): DFQATT, SNEGSKA (reference sequence). Trimming removed 3 bases from V and 4 bases from J, with 6 bases in between. The CDR3 runs to 11 residues. In DNA, the CDR3 is TGCAGTGCTAGTGATGGCTATGGCTACACCTTC. This sequence encodes CSASDGYGYTF.

The chain recombines TRBV19 with TRBJ1-2; 9 bases are shared with TRBD1. This CDR3 is 14 amino acids long. CDR1 and CDR2 from the germline V gene are LNHDA and SQIVND (reference sequence). V shed 7 bases and J 4 bases; nucleotides not matched to a gene: 7. The DNA of the CDR3 is TGTGCCAGTATTGAACAGGGGGCGTTCTATGGCTACACCTTC. The encoded protein is CASIEQGAFYGYTF.

This clone showed up just a few times. The chain links TRBV10-1 to TRBJ2-7; the D gene is possibly TRBD1 (6 bases). V was cut by 6 bases and J by 4 bases, with 16 bases left in between. There are 14 residues in the CDR3. Germline CDR1 reads WNHNN; CDR2 reads SYGVQD (reference sequence). The CDR3 protein is CASRRGTGLYEQYV. CDR3 sequence (DNA): TGCGCCAGCAGGAGGGGAACAGGGCTTTACGAGCAGTACGTC.

This clone was found a few times. Mismatch with germline at one junction end may stem from a read error. The rearrangement joins TRBV6-1 to TRBJ1-5; the match to TRBD1 covers 12 bases. Germline values: CDR1 MNHNS, CDR2 SASEGT. The CDR3 has 17 residues. This chain's CDR3 is CASSKAGTGGGNQPQHF. The CDR3 region has the DNA TGTGCCAGCAGTAAAGCCGGGACAGGGGGCGGAAATCAGCCCCAGCATTTT.

The J gene is TRBJ1-2, the V gene TRBV7-9, with 8 positions matching TRBD1. The CDR3 is 13 amino acids. Germline V CDR1 and CDR2: SEHNR, FQNEAQ (reference sequence). Unmatched junction bases numbered 2, after V lost 2 bases and J lost 6 bases. The CDR3 reads CASSLMDRDGYTF. The CDR3, as DNA: TGTGCCAGCAGCTTAATGGACAGGGATGGCTACACCTTC.

This chain uses TRBV6-1 with TRBJ2-3; 12 bases are shared with TRBD2. V trimming: 7 bases; J trimming: 3 bases; junction bases outside the gene matches: 5. Germline V gene sequence: CDR1 MNHNS, CDR2 SASEGT. This CDR3 comprises 15 residues. The DNA for the CDR3 is TGTGCCAGCAAGGGACTAGCGGGTCCTACAGATACGCAGTATTTT. This encodes CASKGLAGPTDTQYF.

The V call is TRBV21-1, the J call TRBJ1-1; the DNA was not used to check the table's D call, TRBD1. TRBV21-1 is a pseudogene locus. This CDR3 is 14 amino acids long. The CDR3 nucleotides are TGTGCCACCGGGGATAACAGGGAGAACACTGAAGCTTTCTTT. Its translation is CATGDNRENTEAFF.

The chain recombines TRBV5-6 with TRBJ1-5; 8 positions agree with TRBD1. The CDR3 runs 15 residues. The ends lost 4 bases at V and 4 bases at J; junction bases unmatched: 7. Germline CDR1 is SGHDT and CDR2 is YYEEEE. In DNA, the CDR3 is TGTGCCAGCAGCCCTGGGACAGGCCCAAATCAGCCCCAGCATTTT. This gives the protein CASSPGTGPNQPQHF.

The rearrangement joins TRBV14 to TRBJ2-7; D is unresolved. V shed 1 base and J shed 6 bases, with 10 bases lying between them. The CDR3 covers 13 residues. In germline, CDR1 is SGHDN, CDR2 FVKESK. DNA of the CDR3: TGTGCCAGCAGCCAAGGCCTGTCGCGCGAGCAGTACGTC. Its protein is CASSQGLSREQYV.

Of note for this clone: The junction shows a germline mismatch at one end, possibly a read error. At the DNA level, this CDR3 is encoded by other sequences in the same sample as well. The chain carries TRBV2 and TRBJ1-1, with D hard to call. Germline CDR1 and CDR2: SNHLY and FYNNEI. The CDR3 is made up of 13 amino acids. The CDR3 here is CASSDGMNTEAFF. CDR3 nucleotide sequence: TGTGCCAGCAGTGACGGGATGAACACTGAGGCTTTCTTT. Complete variable domain (other parts from reference TRBV2 and TRBJ1-1): EPEVTQTPSHQVTQMGQEVILRCVPISNHLYFYWYRQILGQKVEFLVSFYNNEISEKSEIFDDQFSVERPDGSNFTLKIRSTKLEDSAMYFCASSDGMNTEAFFGQGTRLTVV.

V is TRBV5-1 and J is TRBJ1-1, with 7 nucleotides matching TRBD1. The ends lost 7 bases at V and 3 bases at J; junction bases unmatched: 12. The CDR3 sequence is 15 residues long. Germline V gene data show CDR1 as SGHRS and CDR2 as YFSETQ. DNA for the CDR3: TGCGCCAGCTTACGAGGGGGCGCCGGGGACACTGAAGCTTTCTTT. This sequence encodes CASLRGGAGDTEAFF.

The chain is built from TRBV7-9 and TRBJ1-5; tentatively, D is TRBD1 (5 bases). The ends were cut back, 4 bases at V and 3 bases at J, with 10 bases in the middle. The CDR3 is 14 residues long. Germline V gene sequence: CDR1 SEHNR, CDR2 FQNEAQ (reference sequence). This CDR3 is CASSYGAFNQPQHF. CDR3 nucleotides: TGTGCCAGCAGCTACGGGGCTTTCAATCAGCCCCAGCATTTT. The full variable domain, with the rest looked up from reference TRBV7-9 and TRBJ1-5, is DTGVSQNPRHKITKRGQNVTFRCDPISEHNRLYWYRQTLGQGPEFLTYFQNEAQLEKSRLLSDRFSAERPKGSFSTLEIQRTEQGDSAMYLCASSYGAFNQPQHFGDGTRLSIL.

The chain has TRBV5-4 and TRBJ1-6; a possible D gene is TRBD1 (5 bases). CDR3 length: 16 residues. CDR1 and CDR2 (germline): SGHNT, YYREEE (reference sequence). The V end was cut by 3 bases, the J end by 2 bases, with 12 bases between. CDR3 bases: TGTGCCAGCAGCTGGGGGAGTAGCACCTATAATTCACCCCTCCACTTT. It translates to CASSWGSSTYNSPLHF. The variable domain in full, with the rest retrieved from reference TRBV5-4 and TRBJ1-6, is ETGVTQSPTHLIKTRGQQVTLRCSSQSGHNTVSWYQQALGQGPQFIFQYYREEENGRGNFPPRFSGLQFPNYSSELNVNALELDDSALYLCASSWGSSTYNSPLHFGNGTRLTVT.

The J gene is TRBJ1-5, the V gene TRBV7-2; D may be TRBD1 (6 bases). The germline V gene encodes CDR1 SGHTA and CDR2 FQGNSA. The germline V and J ends were trimmed by 1 base and 1 base, with 8 bases remaining between them. The CDR3 contains 15 residues. CDR3 sequence: CASSLVQGSNQPQHF. The CDR3 nucleotides are TGTGCCAGCAGCTTAGTCCAGGGGAGCAATCAGCCCCAGCATTTT.

This sequence joins TRBV5-5 and TRBJ2-2, with 12 bases fitting TRBD2. Germline CDR1 reads SGHKS; CDR2 reads YYEKEE (reference sequence). With V trimmed by 4 bases and J by 8 bases, 18 bases remained unmatched. CDR3 length: 19 residues. The CDR3 DNA follows: TGTGCCAGCAGCAGGGAGGCCCCGGGACTAGCGGGTTTTAATGGGGAGCTGTTTTTT. Translated: CASSREAPGLAGFNGELFF.

This clone was recorded a few times. CDR3 protein: CASSPYVDEQFF. The CDR3 DNA is TGTGCCAGTAGTCCCTACGTTGATGAGCAGTTCTTC. The chain combines TRBV19 with TRBJ2-1; D remains ambiguous. Trimming removed 5 bases from V and 8 bases from J, with 10 bases in between. Germline V gene sequence: CDR1 LNHDA, CDR2 SQIVND (reference sequence). This CDR3 region has 12 residues.

This sequence joins TRBV29-1 and TRBJ2-5; 15 positions match TRBD2. Germline V gene lookup returns CDR1 SQVTM and CDR2 ANQGSEA. The trim removed 0 bases at V and 4 bases at J, leaving 21 bases unmatched. This CDR3 spans 22 amino acids. The CDR3, as DNA: TGCAGCGTTGAAGAATACCCCCACCAGGGACTAGCGGGGGGTAACCTCAGAGAGACCCAGTACTTC. Amino acids: CSVEEYPHQGLAGGNLRETQYF.

The chain carries TRBV6-1 and TRBJ2-1; a possible D gene is TRBD2 (5 bases). V was clipped by 7 bases and J by 8 bases, with 15 bases between them. The CDR3 has 13 amino acids. CDR1 is MNHNS and CDR2 is SASEGT in the germline V gene. CDR3 bases: TGTGCCAGCACCGAGGACTCTTGGGATGAGCAGTTCTTC. Its translation is CASTEDSWDEQFF.

This chain connects TRBV20-1 to TRBJ2-7, with unresolved D. Deletions cut 3 bases from V and 0 bases from J, with 3 bases between. The CDR3 has 11 residues. CDR1 and CDR2 from the germline V gene are DFQATT and SNEGSKA (reference sequence). The CDR3 DNA follows: TGCAGTGCTAGCAGCTCCTACGAGCAGTACGTC. Its protein product is CSASSSYEQYV.